This T cell receptor beta chain derives from a study of blood T cell repertoires in COVID-19. For the study at large: Sites across the United States, Italy and Spain contributed samples from acute and convalescent COVID-19. T cells, B-cell-depleted T cells, or PBMCs provided the cDNA or gDNA that served as material.

Study processing details: Researchers report that nucleated cell counts were estimated from reference gene primer amplification. The table came from immunoSEQ multiplex PCR; TCRdb's copy has only in-frame clones and leaves some out. V and J calls and clone size are those listed in that table; D and trimming were worked out from the DNA. The sample gives about 120,000 clones, approximately 89% of which show up once; over 9% is in the top ten. The V and J ends lost 3 bases and 1 base, in that order; junction bases with no gene match: 2. The germline gives CDR1 SGHAT, CDR2 FQNNGV. CDR3 length equals 15 residues.

The chain has TRBV11-2 and TRBJ2-1; 8 positions agree with TRBD2. The sequencing sample was made of peripheral blood. This TCR was recovered from a man aged 45 to 65 with acute or convalescent COVID-19. In DNA, the CDR3 is TGTGCCAGCAGCTTGGGACTAGGGTCCTACAATGAGCAGTTCTTC. Amino acid sequence: CASSLGLGSYNEQFF.